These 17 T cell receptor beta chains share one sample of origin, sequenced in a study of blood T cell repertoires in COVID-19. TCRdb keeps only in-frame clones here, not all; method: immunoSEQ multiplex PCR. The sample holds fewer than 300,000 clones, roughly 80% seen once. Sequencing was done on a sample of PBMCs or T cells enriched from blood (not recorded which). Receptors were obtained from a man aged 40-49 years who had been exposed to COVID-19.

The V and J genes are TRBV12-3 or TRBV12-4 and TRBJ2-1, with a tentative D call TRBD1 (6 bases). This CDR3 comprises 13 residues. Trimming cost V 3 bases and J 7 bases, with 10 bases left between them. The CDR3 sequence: CASSLGAGNEQFF. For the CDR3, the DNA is TGTGCCAGCAGTTTGGGGGCCGGGAATGAGCAGTTCTTC.

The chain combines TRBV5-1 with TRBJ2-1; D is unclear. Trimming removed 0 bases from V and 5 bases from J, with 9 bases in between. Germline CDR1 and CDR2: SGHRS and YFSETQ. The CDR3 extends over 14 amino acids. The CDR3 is CASSLALPNNEQFF. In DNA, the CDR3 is TGCGCCAGCAGCTTGGCCCTACCTAACAATGAGCAGTTCTTC.

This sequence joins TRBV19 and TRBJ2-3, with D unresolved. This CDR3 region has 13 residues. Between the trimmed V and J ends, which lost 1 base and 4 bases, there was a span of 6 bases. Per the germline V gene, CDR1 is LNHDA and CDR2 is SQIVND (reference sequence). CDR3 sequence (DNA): TGTGCCAGTAGTATAGGCCGGGCAGATACGCAGTATTTT. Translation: CASSIGRADTQYF.

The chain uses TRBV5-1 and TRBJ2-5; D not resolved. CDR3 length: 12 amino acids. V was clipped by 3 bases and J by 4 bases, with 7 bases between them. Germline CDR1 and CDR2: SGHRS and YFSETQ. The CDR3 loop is CASSWSGETQYF. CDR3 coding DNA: TGCGCCAGCAGCTGGAGTGGAGAGACCCAGTACTTC. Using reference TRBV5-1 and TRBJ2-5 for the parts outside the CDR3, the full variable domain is KAGVTQTPRYLIKTRGQQVTLSCSPISGHRSVSWYQQTPGQGLQFLFEYFSETQRNKGNFPGRFSGRQFSNSRSEMNVSTLELGDSALYLCASSWSGETQYFGPGTRLLVL.

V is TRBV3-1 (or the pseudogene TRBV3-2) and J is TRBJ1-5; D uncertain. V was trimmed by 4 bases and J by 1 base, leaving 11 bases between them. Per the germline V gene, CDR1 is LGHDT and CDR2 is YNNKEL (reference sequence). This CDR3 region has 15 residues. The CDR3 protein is CASSPRAGSNQPQHF. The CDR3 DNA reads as TGTGCCAGCAGCCCCCGGGCGGGGAGCAATCAGCCCCAGCATTTT.

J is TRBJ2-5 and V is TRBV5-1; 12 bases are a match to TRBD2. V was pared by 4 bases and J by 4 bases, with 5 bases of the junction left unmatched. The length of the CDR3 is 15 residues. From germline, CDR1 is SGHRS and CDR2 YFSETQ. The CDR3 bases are TGCGCCAGCAGCCCCTCGGGACTAGCGGGAGAGACCCAGTACTTC. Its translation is CASSPSGLAGETQYF.

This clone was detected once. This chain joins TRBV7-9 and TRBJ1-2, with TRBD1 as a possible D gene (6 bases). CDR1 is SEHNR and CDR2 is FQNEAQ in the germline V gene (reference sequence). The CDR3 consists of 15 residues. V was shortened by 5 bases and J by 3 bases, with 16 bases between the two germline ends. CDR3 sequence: CASSRPAQGDYGYTF. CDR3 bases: TGTGCCAGCAGCCGCCCTGCACAGGGTGACTATGGCTACACCTTC. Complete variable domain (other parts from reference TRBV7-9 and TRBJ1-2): DTGVSQNPRHKITKRGQNVTFRCDPISEHNRLYWYRQTLGQGPEFLTYFQNEAQLEKSRLLSDRFSAERPKGSFSTLEIQRTEQGDSAMYLCASSRPAQGDYGYTFGSGTRLTVV.

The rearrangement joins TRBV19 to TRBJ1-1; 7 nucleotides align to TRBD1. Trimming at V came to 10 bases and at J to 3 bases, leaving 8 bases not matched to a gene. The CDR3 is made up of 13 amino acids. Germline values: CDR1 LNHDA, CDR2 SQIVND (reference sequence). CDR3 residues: CATAADRDTEAFF. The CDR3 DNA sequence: TGTGCCACCGCTGCTGACAGGGACACTGAAGCTTTCTTT.

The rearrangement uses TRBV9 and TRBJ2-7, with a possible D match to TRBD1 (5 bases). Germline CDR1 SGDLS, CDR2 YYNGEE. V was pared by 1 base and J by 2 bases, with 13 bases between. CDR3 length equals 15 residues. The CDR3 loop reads CASSVSPGNPYEQYF. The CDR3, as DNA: TGTGCCAGCAGCGTATCTCCAGGGAACCCCTACGAGCAGTACTTC.

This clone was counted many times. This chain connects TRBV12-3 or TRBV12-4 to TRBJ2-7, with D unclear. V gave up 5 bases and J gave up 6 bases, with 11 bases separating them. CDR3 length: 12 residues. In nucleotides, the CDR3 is TGTGCCAGCAGTCTCGGAGTCGTCGAGCAGTACTTC. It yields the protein CASSLGVVEQYF.

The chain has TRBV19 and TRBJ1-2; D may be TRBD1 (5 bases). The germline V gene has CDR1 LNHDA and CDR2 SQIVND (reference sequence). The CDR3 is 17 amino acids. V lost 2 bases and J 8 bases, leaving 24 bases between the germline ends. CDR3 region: CASSISGAGGSAGGYTF. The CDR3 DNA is TGTGCCAGTAGTATATCGGGCGCCGGGGGGAGCGCGGGAGGCTACACCTTC.

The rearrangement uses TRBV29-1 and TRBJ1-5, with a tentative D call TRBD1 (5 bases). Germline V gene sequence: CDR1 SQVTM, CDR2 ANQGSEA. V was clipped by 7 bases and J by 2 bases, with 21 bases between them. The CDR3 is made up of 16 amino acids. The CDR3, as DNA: TGCAGCGCCCGCCCCCGCGGGGGATGGTGCAATCAGCCCCAGCATTTT. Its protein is CSARPRGGWCNQPQHF.

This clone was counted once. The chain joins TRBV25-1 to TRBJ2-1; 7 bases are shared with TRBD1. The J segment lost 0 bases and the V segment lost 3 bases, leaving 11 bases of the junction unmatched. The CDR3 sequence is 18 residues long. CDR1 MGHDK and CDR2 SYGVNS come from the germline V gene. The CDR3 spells CASSDPPGQKSSYNEQFF. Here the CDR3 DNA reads TGTGCCAGCAGTGACCCGCCGGGACAGAAGAGCTCCTACAATGAGCAGTTCTTC.

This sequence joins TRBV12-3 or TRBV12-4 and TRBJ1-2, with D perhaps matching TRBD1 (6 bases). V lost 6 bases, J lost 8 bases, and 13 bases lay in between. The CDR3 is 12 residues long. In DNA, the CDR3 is TGTGCCAGCAGCCAGGGGTTTGGGGGCTACACCTTC. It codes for CASSQGFGGYTF.

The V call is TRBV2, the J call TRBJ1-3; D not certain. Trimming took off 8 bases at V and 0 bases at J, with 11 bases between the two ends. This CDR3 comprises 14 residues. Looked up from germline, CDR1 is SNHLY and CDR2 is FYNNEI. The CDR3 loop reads CASLAQPSGNTIYF. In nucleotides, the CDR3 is TGTGCCAGCCTCGCACAGCCCTCTGGAAACACCATATATTTT.

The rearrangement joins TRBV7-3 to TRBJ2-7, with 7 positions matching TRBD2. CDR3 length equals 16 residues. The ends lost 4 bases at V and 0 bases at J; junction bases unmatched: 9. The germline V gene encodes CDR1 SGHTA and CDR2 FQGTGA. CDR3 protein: CASSSTSAESSYEQYF. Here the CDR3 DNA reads TGTGCCAGCAGCTCAACTAGCGCCGAAAGCTCCTACGAGCAGTACTTC. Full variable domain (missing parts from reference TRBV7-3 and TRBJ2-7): GAGVSQTPSNKVTEKGKYVELRCDPISGHTALYWYRQSLGQGPEFLIYFQGTGAADDSGLPNDRFFAVRPEGSVSTLKIQRTERGDSAVYLCASSSTSAESSYEQYFGPGTRLTVT.

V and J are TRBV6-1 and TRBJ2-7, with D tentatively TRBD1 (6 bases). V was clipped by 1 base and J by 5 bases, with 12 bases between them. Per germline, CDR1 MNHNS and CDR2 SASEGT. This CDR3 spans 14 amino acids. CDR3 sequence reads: CASSEVGRGNEQYF. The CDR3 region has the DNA TGTGCCAGCAGTGAAGTAGGCAGGGGCAACGAGCAGTACTTC.